The rows below give T cell receptor beta chains drawn from one sample of a study of CD8 T cells in Susac syndrome. TCRdb re-derived calls from the immunoSEQ multiplex PCR reads in MiXCR, one entry per CDR3 protein. The data contain 130,000 to 150,000 distinct CDR3 sequences, roughly 95% of them singletons. Sequenced input: CD4+ T cells from PBMCs. These receptors came from a human donor in good health. Each CDR3 is given with its conserved first and last residue. D genes are given only for firm matches.

CASSFSSGGNQPQHF,TGTGCCAGCAGTTTTAGTTCAGGGGGCAATCAGCCCCAGCATTTT,NA,TRBV12-3/TRBV12-4,TRBJ1-5
CASTRTSGLYEQYF,TGTGCCAGCACCCGGACTAGCGGGCTCTACGAGCAGTACTTC,TRBD2,TRBV6-2/TRBV6-3,TRBJ2-7
CSAQSSGSTDTQYF,TGCAGTGCCCAATCTAGCGGTAGCACAGATACGCAGTATTTT,TRBD2,TRBV20-1,TRBJ2-3
CASNRDGKTNYGYTF,TGTGCCAGCAACCGGGACGGAAAAACTAACTATGGCTACACCTTC,NA,TRBV12-3/TRBV12-4,TRBJ1-2
CASSLGRGENEQYF,TGTGCCAGCAGTTTAGGCAGGGGAGAAAACGAGCAGTACTTC,NA,TRBV12-3/TRBV12-4,TRBJ2-7
CATSREGGATEAFF,TGTGCCACCAGCAGAGAAGGGGGGGCCACTGAAGCTTTCTTT,NA,TRBV15,TRBJ1-1
CAWTLGLLAYNEQFF,TGTGCCTGGACCCTCGGACTGTTGGCCTACAATGAGCAGTTCTTC,NA,TRBV30,TRBJ2-1
CAWSGAGGSFEQYF,TGTGCCTGGAGTGGTGCGGGGGGGTCTTTCGAGCAGTACTTC,TRBD2,TRBV30,TRBJ2-7
CASSRGFEGEQPQHF,TGTGCCAGCAGCAGGGGGTTTGAGGGGGAACAGCCCCAGCATTTT,TRBD1,TRBV6-5,TRBJ1-5
CASSQDGTAEAFF,TGTGCCAGCAGCCAAGATGGGACAGCTGAAGCTTTCTTT,TRBD1,TRBV3-1,TRBJ1-1
CASSLIGRADNEQFF,TGTGCCAGCAGTTTAATCGGACGGGCAGACAATGAGCAGTTCTTC,NA,TRBV12-3/TRBV12-4,TRBJ2-1
CASSRSEDRSYEQYF,TGTGCCAGCAGCCGATCGGAGGACAGATCCTACGAGCAGTACTTC,NA,TRBV6-5,TRBJ2-7
CASSSISGTYSYEQYF,TGTGCCAGCAGCTCAATAAGCGGGACGTACTCCTACGAGCAGTACTTC,TRBD2,TRBV5-4,TRBJ2-7
CASTRRTPYTGELFF,TGTGCCAGCACCAGGCGGACGCCCTACACCGGGGAGCTGTTTTTT,NA,TRBV27,TRBJ2-2
CASIENVFASSYNEQFF,TGCGCCAGCATCGAGAACGTATTTGCGAGCTCCTACAATGAGCAGTTCTTC,NA,TRBV5-1,TRBJ2-1
CASRENEKLFF,TGTGCCAGCAGAGAAAATGAAAAACTGTTTTTT,NA,TRBV28,TRBJ1-4